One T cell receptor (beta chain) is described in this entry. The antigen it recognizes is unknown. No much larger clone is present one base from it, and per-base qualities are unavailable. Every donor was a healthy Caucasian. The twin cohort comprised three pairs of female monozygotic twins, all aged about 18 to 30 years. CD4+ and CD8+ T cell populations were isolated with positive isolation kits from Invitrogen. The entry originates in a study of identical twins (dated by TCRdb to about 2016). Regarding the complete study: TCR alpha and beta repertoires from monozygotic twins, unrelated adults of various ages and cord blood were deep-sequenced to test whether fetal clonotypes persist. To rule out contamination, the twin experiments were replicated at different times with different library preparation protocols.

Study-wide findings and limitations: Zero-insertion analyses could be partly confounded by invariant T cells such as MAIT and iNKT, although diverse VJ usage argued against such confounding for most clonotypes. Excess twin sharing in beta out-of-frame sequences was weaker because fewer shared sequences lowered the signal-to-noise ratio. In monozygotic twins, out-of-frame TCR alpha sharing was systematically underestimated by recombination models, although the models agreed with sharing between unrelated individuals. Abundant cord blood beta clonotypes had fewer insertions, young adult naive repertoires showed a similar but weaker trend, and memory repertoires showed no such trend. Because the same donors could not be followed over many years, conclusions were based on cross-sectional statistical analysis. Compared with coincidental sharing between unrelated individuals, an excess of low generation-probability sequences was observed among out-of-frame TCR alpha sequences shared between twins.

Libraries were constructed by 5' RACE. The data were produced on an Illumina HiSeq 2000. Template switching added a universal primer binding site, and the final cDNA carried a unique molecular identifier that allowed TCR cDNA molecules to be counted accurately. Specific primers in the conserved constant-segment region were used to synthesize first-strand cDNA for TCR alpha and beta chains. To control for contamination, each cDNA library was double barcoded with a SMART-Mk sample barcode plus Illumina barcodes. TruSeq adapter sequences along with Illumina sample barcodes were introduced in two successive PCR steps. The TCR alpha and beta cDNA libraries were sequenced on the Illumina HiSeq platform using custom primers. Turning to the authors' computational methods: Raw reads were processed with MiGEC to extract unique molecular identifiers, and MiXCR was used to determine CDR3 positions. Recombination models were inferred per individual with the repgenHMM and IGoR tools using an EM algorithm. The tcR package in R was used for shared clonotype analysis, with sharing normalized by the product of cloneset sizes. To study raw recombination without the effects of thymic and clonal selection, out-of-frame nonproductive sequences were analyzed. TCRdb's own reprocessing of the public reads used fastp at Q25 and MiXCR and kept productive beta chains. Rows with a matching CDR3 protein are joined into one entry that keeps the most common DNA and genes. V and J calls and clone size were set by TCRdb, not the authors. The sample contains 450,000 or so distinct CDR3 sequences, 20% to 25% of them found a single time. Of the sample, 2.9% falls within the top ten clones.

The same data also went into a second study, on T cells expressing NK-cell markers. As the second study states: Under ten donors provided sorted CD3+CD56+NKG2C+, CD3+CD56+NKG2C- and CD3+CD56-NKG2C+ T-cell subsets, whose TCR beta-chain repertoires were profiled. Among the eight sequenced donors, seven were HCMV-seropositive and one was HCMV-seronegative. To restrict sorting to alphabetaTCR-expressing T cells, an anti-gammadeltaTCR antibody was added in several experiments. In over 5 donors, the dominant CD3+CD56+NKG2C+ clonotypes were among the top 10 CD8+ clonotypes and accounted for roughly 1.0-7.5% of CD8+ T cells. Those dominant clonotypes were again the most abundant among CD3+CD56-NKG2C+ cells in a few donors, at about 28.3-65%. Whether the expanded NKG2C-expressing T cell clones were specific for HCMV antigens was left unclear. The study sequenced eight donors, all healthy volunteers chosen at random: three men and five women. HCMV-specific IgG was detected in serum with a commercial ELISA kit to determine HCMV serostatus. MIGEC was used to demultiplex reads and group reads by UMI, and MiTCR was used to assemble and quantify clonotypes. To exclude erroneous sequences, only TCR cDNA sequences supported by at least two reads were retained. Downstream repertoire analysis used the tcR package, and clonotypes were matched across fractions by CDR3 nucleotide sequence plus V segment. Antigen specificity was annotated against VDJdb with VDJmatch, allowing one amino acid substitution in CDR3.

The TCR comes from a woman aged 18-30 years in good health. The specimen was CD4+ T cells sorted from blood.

The nucleotide sequence is TGCGCCAGCAGCTATGGTCAGGGCACAGATACGCAGTATTTT. The resulting protein is CASSYGQGTDTQYF. The V gene is TRBV5-1 and the J gene is TRBJ2-3; a confident D gene designation cannot be given. Measured from the cysteine to the phenylalanine, the CDR3 is 14 residues long. Only the CDR3 part of the read is kept: 42 bases, read in frame from the first base. Trimming removed 3 bases from V and 1 base from J, leaving 9 bases between the germline ends. The germline V gene yields SGHRS for CDR1 and YFSETQ for CDR2.